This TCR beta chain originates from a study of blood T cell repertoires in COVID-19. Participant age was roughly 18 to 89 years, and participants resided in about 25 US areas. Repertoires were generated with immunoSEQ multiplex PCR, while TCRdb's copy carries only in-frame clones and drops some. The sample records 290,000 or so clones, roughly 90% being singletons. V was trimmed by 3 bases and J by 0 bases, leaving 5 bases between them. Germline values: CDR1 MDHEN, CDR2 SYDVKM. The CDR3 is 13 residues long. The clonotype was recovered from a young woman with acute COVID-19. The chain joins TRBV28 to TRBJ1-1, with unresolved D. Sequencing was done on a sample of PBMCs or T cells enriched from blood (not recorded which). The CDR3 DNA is TGTGCCAGCAGTTTTAGAATGAACACTGAAGCTTTCTTT. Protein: CASSFRMNTEAFF.